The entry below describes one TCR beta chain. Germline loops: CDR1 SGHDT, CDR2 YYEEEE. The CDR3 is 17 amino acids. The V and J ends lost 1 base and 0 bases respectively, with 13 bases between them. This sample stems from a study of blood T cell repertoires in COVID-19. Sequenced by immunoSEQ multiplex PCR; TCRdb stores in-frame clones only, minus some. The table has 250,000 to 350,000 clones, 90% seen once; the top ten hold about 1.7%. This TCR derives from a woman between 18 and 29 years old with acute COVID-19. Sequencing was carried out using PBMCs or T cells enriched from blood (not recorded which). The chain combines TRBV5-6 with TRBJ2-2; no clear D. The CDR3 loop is CASSLYPGSANTGELFF. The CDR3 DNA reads TGTGCCAGCAGCTTGTATCCCGGAAGCGCGAACACCGGGGAGCTGTTTTTT.